These 10 T cell receptor beta chains were all obtained from the same sample, sequenced in a study of cytomegalovirus exposure and HLA in healthy donors. Amplification used 60 Vbeta primers and 13 Jbeta primers. The assay was immunoSEQ multiplex PCR, and TCRdb's table has in-frame clones only and misses some. The data show about 160,000 clones, with 84% seen just once and 0.8% to 1.3% held by the top ten. Sequencing used PBMCs. The origin of the receptors is a man aged 30 to 45 in good health and CMV-seronegative.

The V and J genes are TRBV29-1 and TRBJ2-7; 11 nucleotides agree with TRBD2. J was trimmed by 2 bases and V by 5 bases; bases with no gene match: 2. The CDR3 has 13 amino acids. CDR1 is SQVTM and CDR2 is ANQGSEA in the germline V gene. CDR3 in amino acids: CSVRTSGPYEQYF. The CDR3 DNA sequence: TGCAGCGTTAGGACTAGCGGGCCCTACGAGCAGTACTTC.

The rearrangement uses TRBV18 and TRBJ2-7; 10 bases align to TRBD1. Trimming cost V 6 bases and J 4 bases; bases outside gene matches: 6. Germline loops: CDR1 KGHSH, CDR2 LQKENI. This CDR3 region has 14 residues. DNA for the CDR3: TGTGCCAGCTCCCCCGGGACAGGGGAATACGAGCAGTACTTC. Residues: CASSPGTGEYEQYF. The variable domain in full, with the rest retrieved from reference TRBV18 and TRBJ2-7, is NAGVMQNPRHLVRRRGQEARLRCSPMKGHSHVYWYRQLPEEGLKFMVYLQKENIIDESGMPKERFSAEFPKEGPSILRIQQVVRGDSAAYFCASSPGTGEYEQYFGPGTRLTVT.

The V and J genes are TRBV7-3 and TRBJ2-5, with 7 bases aligning to TRBD2. The DNA end lines up better with TRBJ2-7; the J call may be wrong. CDR3 length: 15 residues. CDR1 and CDR2 from the germline V gene are SGHTA and FQGTGA. CDR3 nucleotides: TGTGCCAGCAGCTTACTGAGCGGGGTGGGTTACGAGCAGTACTTC. Translating gives CASSLLSGVGYEQYF.

V gene TRBV5-1 combines with J gene TRBJ1-2; 8 nucleotides align to TRBD1. After removal of 4 bases from V and 7 bases from J, the junction contained 12 bases not matched to a gene. The CDR3 has 15 amino acids. CDR1 is SGHRS and CDR2 is YFSETQ in the germline V gene. This CDR3 is CASSPGTGPKGGYTF. DNA for the CDR3: TGCGCCAGCAGCCCTGGGACAGGACCCAAGGGTGGCTACACCTTC.

CDR3 nucleotide sequence: TGCGCCAGCAGCTTGTCAGGGGCGAACACCGGGGAGCTGTTTTTT. Encoded protein: CASSLSGANTGELFF. This chain connects TRBV5-1 to TRBJ2-2; D perhaps matches TRBD1 (6 bases). Germline V gene sequence: CDR1 SGHRS, CDR2 YFSETQ. Trimming shortened V by 1 base and J by 0 bases, and 7 bases separated the two germline ends. CDR3 length: 15 amino acids.

The chain joins TRBV2 to TRBJ2-1; TRBD2 agrees at 8 bases. From germline, CDR1 is SNHLY and CDR2 FYNNEI. The length of the CDR3 is 16 residues. The junction had 6 bases not matched to a gene; V was cut back by 2 bases and J by 3 bases. The CDR3 is CASSERSGRRYNEQFF. Here the CDR3 DNA reads TGTGCCAGCAGTGAAAGGAGCGGGAGACGCTACAATGAGCAGTTCTTC.

This clone has only a few counts. V and J are TRBV5-4 and TRBJ1-2; no reliable D call. This CDR3 is built from 12 residues. Trimming cost V 0 bases and J 8 bases, with 8 bases left between them. Germline V gene data show CDR1 as SGHNT and CDR2 as YYREEE (reference sequence). The CDR3 DNA follows: TGTGCCAGCAGCTTGGATATAGTCGGCTACACCTTC. It translates to CASSLDIVGYTF.

The CDR3 here is CASSTTWDRGGGYTF. As DNA, the CDR3 is TGTGCCAGCAGCACCACCTGGGACAGGGGAGGCGGCTACACCTTC. The V gene is TRBV28, the J gene TRBJ1-2; 10 bases are a match to TRBD1. Germline V gene data show CDR1 as MDHEN and CDR2 as SYDVKM. The CDR3 is 15 amino acids. J was trimmed by 8 bases and V by 6 bases; bases with no gene match: 12.

This chain joins TRBV6-1 and TRBJ1-2; the D gene is possibly TRBD1 (6 bases). The CDR3 runs 13 residues. V was shortened by 8 bases and J by 0 bases, with 10 bases between the two germline ends. CDR1 and CDR2 (germline): MNHNS, SASEGT. DNA of the CDR3: TGTGCCAGCTCTAGGGACACTAACTATGGCTACACCTTC. Translated, it gives CASSRDTNYGYTF.

The J gene is TRBJ1-1, the V gene TRBV29-1; 9 bases agree with TRBD1. The germline gives CDR1 SQVTM, CDR2 ANQGSEA. V was pared by 7 bases and J by 11 bases, with 17 bases of the junction left unmatched. CDR3 size: 14 residues. This CDR3 reads CSGPPGQGGGGAFF. In DNA form, the CDR3 reads TGCAGCGGGCCCCCGGGACAGGGAGGAGGAGGGGCTTTCTTT.